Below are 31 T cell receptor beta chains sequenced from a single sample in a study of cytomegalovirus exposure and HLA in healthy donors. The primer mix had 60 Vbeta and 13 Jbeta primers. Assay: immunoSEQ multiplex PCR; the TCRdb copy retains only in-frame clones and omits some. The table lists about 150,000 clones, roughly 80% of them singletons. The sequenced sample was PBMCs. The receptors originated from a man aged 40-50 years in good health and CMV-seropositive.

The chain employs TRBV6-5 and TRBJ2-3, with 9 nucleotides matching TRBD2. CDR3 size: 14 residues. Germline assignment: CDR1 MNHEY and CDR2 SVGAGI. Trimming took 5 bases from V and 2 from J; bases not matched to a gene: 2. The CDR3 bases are TGTGCCAGCAGTAGCGGGAGGCACACAGATACGCAGTATTTT. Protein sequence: CASSSGRHTDTQYF.

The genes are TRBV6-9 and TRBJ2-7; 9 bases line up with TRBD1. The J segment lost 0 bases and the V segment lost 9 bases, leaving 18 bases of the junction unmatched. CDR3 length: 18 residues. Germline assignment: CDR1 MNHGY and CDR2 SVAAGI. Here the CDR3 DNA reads TGTGCCAGGACAGGGGGAATTGCGATTCCTAATAGCTCCTACGAGCAGTACTTC. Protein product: CARTGGIAIPNSSYEQYF.

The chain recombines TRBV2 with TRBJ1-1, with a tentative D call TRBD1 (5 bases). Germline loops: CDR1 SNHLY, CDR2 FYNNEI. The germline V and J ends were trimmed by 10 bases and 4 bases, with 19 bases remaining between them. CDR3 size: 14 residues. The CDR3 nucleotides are TGTGCCATCAGAGGGGCGCCTGGCGGCACTGAAGCTTTCTTT. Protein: CAIRGAPGGTEAFF.

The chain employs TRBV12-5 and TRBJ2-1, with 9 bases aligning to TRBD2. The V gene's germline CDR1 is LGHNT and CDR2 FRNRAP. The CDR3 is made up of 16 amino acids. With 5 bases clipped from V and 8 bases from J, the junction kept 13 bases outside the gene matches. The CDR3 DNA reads TGTGCTAGTGGTCCTCCCGGCGGGAGGGCGAAGCATGAGCAGTTCTTC. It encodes CASGPPGGRAKHEQFF.

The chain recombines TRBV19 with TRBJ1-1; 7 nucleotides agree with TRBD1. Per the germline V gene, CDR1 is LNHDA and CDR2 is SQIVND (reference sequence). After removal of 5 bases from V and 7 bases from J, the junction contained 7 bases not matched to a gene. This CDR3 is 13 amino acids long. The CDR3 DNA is TGTGCCAGTAGTCTGCGACAGGGAGGTGAAGCTTTCTTT. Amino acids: CASSLRQGGEAFF.

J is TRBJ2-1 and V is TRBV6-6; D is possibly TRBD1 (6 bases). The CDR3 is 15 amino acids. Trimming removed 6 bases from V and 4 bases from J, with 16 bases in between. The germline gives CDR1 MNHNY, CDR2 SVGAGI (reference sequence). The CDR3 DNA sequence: TGTGCCAGCAGCCCTACCCCTACAGGGTACAATGAGCAGTTCTTC. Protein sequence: CASSPTPTGYNEQFF.

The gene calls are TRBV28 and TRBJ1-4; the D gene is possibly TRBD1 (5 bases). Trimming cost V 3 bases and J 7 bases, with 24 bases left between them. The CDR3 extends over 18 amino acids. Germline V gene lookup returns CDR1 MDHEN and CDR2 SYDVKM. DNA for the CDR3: TGTGCCAGCAGTTTCTCCCACGGGGAACCGGGGGACGGTGAAAAACTGTTTTTT. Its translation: CASSFSHGEPGDGEKLFF.

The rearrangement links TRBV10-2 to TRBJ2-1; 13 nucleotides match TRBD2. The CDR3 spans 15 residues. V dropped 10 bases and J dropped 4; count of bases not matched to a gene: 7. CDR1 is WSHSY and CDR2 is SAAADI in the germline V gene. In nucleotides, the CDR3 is TGCGCCACCTTCCCGGGACTAGCGGGGTACAATGAGCAGTTCTTC. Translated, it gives CATFPGLAGYNEQFF.

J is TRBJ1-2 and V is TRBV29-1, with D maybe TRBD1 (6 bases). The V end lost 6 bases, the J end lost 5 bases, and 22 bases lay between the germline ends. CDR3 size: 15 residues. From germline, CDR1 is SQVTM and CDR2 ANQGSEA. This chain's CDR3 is CSVLINRDTYYGYTF. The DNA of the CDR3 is TGCAGCGTCCTCATAAACCGGGACACCTATTATGGCTACACCTTC.

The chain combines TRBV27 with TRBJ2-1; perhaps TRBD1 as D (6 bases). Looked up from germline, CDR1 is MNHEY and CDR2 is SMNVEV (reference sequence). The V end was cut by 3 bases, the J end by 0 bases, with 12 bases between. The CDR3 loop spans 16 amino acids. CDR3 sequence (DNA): TGTGCCAGCAGTTTCTTCGGGACACCCTCCTACAATGAGCAGTTCTTC. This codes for CASSFFGTPSYNEQFF.

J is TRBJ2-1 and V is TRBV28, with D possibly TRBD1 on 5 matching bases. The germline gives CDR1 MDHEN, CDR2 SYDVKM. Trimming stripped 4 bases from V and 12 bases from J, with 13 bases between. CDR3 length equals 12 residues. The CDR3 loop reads CASSSYQGLQFF. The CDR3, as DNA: TGTGCCAGCAGTTCCTACCAGGGCCTGCAGTTCTTC. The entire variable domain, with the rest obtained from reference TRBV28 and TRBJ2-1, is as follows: DVKVTQSSRYLVKRTGEKVFLECVQDMDHENMFWYRQDPGLGLRLIYFSYDVKMKEKGDIPEGYSVSREKKERFSLILESASTNQTSMYLCASSSYQGLQFFGPGTRLTVL.

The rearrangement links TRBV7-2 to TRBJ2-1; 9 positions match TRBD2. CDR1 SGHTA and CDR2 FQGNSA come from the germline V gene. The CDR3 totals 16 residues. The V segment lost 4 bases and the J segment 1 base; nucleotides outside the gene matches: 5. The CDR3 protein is CASSSLSGRSYNEQFF. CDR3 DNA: TGTGCCAGCAGCTCCCTTAGCGGGAGATCCTACAATGAGCAGTTCTTC.

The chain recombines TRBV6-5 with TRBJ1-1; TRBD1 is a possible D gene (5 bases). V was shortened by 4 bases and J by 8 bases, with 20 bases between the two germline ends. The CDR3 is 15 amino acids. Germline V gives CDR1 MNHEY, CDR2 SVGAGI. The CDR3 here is CASSSQGYNPREAFF. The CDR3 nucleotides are TGTGCCAGCAGTTCGCAGGGCTACAATCCGCGCGAAGCTTTCTTT.

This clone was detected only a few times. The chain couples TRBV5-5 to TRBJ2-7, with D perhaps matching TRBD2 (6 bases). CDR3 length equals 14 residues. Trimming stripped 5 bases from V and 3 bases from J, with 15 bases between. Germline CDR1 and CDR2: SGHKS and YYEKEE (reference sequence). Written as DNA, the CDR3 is TGTGCCAGCAGACCCGGGACTCAAATCTACGAGCAGTACTTC. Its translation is CASRPGTQIYEQYF.

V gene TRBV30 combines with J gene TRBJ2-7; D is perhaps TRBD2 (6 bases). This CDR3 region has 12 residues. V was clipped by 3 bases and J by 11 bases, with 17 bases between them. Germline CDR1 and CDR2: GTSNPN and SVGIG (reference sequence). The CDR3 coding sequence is TGTGCCTGGAGCACATCCTTCGGGGGAGAGTACTTC. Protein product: CAWSTSFGGEYF.

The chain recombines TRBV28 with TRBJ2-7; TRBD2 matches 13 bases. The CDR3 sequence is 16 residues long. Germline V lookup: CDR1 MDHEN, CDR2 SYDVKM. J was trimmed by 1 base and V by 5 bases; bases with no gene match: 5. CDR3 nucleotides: TGTGCCAGCAGTACTAGCGGGAGGGCCGGATCCTACGAGCAGTACTTC. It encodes CASSTSGRAGSYEQYF.

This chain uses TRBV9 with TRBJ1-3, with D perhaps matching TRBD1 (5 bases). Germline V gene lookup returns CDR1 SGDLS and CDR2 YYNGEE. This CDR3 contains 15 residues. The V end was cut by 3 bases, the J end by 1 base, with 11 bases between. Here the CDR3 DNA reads TGTGCCAGCAGCGGCAGGGTTGGATCTGGAAACACCATATATTTT. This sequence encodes CASSGRVGSGNTIYF.

This CDR3 is CASSFKGVNSPLHF. In DNA, the CDR3 is TGCGCCAGCAGCTTTAAAGGGGTGAATTCACCCCTCCACTTT. The V call is TRBV5-1, the J call TRBJ1-6; tentative D call: TRBD1 (5 bases). The germline V and J ends were trimmed by 2 bases and 7 bases, with 10 bases remaining between them. The CDR3 runs to 14 residues. From germline, CDR1 is SGHRS and CDR2 YFSETQ.

CDR3 amino acids: CASSLTGGGQHEQFF. The CDR3 bases are TGTGCCAGCAGCTTAACCGGGGGAGGTCAGCATGAGCAGTTCTTC. J is TRBJ2-1 and V is TRBV13; maybe TRBD2 (6 bases). The CDR3 is 15 residues long. Germline CDR1 is PRHDT and CDR2 is FYEKMQ (reference sequence). The V gene lost 2 bases and the J gene lost 8 bases, with 16 bases spanning the gap.

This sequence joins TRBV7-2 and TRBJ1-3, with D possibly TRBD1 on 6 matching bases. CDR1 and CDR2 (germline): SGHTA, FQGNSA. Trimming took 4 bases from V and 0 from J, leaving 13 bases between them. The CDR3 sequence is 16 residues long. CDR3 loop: CASSYGQQGSGNTIYF. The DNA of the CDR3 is TGTGCCAGCAGCTATGGACAGCAAGGCTCTGGAAACACCATATATTTT.

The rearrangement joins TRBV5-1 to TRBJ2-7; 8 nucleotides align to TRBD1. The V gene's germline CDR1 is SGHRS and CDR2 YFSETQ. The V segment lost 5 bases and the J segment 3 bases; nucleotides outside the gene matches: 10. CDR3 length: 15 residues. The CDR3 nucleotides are TGCGCCAGCAGGTTGCTGGGGGACAGGCTCTACGAGCAGTACTTC. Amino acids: CASRLLGDRLYEQYF.

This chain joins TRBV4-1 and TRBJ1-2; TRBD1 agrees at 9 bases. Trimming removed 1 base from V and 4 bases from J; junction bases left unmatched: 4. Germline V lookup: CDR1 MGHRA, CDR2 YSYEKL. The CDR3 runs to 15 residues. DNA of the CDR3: TGCGCCAGCAGCCAAGCCCAGGACAGGGGCTATGGCTACACCTTC. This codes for CASSQAQDRGYGYTF.

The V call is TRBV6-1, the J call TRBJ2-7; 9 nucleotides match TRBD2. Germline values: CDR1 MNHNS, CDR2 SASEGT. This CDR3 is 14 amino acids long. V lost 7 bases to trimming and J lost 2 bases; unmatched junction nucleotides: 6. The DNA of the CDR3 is TGTGCCAGCACCAGGCGGGAGGGGGCCTACGAGCAGTACTTC. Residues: CASTRREGAYEQYF.

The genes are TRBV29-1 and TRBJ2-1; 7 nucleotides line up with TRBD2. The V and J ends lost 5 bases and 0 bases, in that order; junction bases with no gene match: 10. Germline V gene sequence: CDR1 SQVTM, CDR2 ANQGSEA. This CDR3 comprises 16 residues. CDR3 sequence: CSVMYSGGSSYNEQFF. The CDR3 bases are TGCAGCGTTATGTATAGTGGCGGGAGCTCCTACAATGAGCAGTTCTTC.

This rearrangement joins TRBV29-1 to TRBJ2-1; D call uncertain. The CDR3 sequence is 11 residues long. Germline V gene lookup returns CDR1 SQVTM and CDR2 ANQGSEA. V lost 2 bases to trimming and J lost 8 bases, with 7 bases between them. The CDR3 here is CSVEIFDEQFF. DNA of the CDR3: TGCAGCGTTGAAATCTTCGATGAGCAGTTCTTC.

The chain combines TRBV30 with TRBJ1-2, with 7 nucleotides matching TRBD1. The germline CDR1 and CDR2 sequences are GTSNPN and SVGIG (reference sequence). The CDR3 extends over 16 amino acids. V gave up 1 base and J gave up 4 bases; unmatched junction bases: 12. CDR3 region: CAWSGEGQWGVYGYTF. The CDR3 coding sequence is TGTGCCTGGAGTGGAGAGGGACAGTGGGGCGTCTATGGCTACACCTTC.

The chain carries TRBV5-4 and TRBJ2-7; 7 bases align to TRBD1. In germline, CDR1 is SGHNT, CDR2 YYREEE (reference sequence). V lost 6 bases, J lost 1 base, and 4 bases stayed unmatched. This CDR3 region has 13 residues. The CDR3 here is CASKDRLSYEQYF. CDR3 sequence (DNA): TGTGCCAGCAAGGACAGGCTATCCTACGAGCAGTACTTC.

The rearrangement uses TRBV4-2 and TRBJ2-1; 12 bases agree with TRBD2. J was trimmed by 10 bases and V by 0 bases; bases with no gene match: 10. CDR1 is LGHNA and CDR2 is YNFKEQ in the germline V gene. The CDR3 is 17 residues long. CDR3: CASSQDPASGRGGEQFF. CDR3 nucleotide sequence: TGTGCCAGCAGCCAAGATCCGGCTAGCGGGAGGGGAGGGGAGCAGTTCTTC.

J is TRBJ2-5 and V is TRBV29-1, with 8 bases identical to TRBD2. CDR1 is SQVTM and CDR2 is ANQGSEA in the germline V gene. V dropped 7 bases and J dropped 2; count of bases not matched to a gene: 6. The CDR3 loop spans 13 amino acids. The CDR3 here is CSARGGAQETQYF. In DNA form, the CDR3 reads TGCAGCGCCCGGGGGGGGGCTCAAGAGACCCAGTACTTC.

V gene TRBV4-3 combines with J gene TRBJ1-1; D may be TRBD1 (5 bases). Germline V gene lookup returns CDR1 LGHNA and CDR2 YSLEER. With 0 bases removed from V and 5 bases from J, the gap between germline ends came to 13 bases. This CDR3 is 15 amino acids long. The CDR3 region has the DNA TGCGCCAGCAGCCAAGATAGGACCTCAGGGACTGAAGCTTTCTTT. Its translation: CASSQDRTSGTEAFF.

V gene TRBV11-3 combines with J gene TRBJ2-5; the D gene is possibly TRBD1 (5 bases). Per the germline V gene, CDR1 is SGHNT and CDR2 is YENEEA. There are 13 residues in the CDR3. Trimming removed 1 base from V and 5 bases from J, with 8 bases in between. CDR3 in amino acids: CASSLVPGETQYF. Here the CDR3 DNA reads TGTGCCAGCAGCTTAGTCCCAGGGGAGACCCAGTACTTC.